These T cell receptor beta chains were read from a single sample in a study of blood T cell repertoires in COVID-19. The protocol was immunoSEQ multiplex PCR, while the TCRdb copy is restricted to in-frame clones and leaves out a portion. The sample lists over 100,000 clones, roughly 78% occurring once. Sequenced sample: peripheral blood. The receptors originated from a man aged 60 to 75 with active or convalescent COVID-19. Both conserved end residues are trimmed from each CDR3.

v_gene	j_gene	CDR3aa
TRBV21-1	TRBJ2-2	ASSNRLNTGELF
TRBV28	TRBJ1-2	ASIPWTGENGYT
TRBV6-5	TRBJ1-2	ASTNLGGYGYT
TRBV6-5	TRBJ2-7	ASSYSGYGSYEQY
TRBV9	TRBJ2-3	ASSHINCRAGGVRTDTQY
TRBV5-4	TRBJ1-1	ASTSRGETEAF
TRBV28	TRBJ1-5	ASSRRQGSNQPQH
TRBV2	TRBJ1-2	ASRPQVSYGYT
TRBV5-8	TRBJ2-6	ASSGLAVSGANVLT
TRBV7-2	TRBJ2-3	ASSLGLAGAQNTQY
TRBV5-1	TRBJ2-2	ASSLGLAGHTGELF
TRBV6-2/TRBV6-3	TRBJ1-5	ASSYPGPALLQPQH
TRBV4-3	TRBJ2-5	ASSPRTGGRETQY
TRBV11-2	TRBJ2-7	ASSFFRFSRGQGNEQY
TRBV10-3	TRBJ2-7	AISEPRAGVGEQY
TRBV4-1	TRBJ2-7	ASSQDGAGGIYEQY
TRBV23-1	TRBJ1-1	ASSQPSSRTEAF
TRBV30	TRBJ2-1	AWSVVAGGPGWNEQF
TRBV6-5	TRBJ2-3	ASSYDRSGTDTQY
TRBV9	TRBJ2-2	ASSLRLAGATGELF
TRBV12-3/TRBV12-4	TRBJ2-7	ASSSGQWNEQY
TRBV11-3	TRBJ2-2	ASSPGSTGELF
TRBV6-5	TRBJ2-5	ASSGTGGHGETQY
TRBV6-5	TRBJ1-5	STGGPNQPQH
TRBV6-2/TRBV6-3	TRBJ2-3	ASTPWTGGRNTQY
TRBV7-9	TRBJ2-1	ASSALGGMGDEQF
TRBV19	TRBJ1-1	ASRRKGDTEAF
TRBV7-6	TRBJ2-2	ASSPNSRESNTGELF
TRBV7-9	TRBJ1-3	ASSSAEGRH
TRBV5-1	TRBJ2-1	ASSLALGLAGSFYEQF
TRBV12-5	TRBJ2-5	ASEAGTSGGTQY
TRBV5-4	TRBJ1-2	ASSLRTLRDDGYT
TRBV5-1	TRBJ1-5	ASRDEGGNQPQH
TRBV6-5	TRBJ2-2	ASSRGTGELF
TRBV11-2	TRBJ2-2	ASSPNLLANTGELF
TRBV18	TRBJ2-3	ASSSGQGANTDTQY
TRBV25-1	TRBJ1-1	ASSEGAATEAF
TRBV4-3	TRBJ1-1	ASSQDRGRGTEAF
TRBV7-4	TRBJ1-2	ASSLVLTGKVYGYT
TRBV7-3	TRBJ2-3	ASSPLAGGTDTQY
TRBV14	TRBJ2-1	ASSWDIYNEQF
TRBV15	TRBJ2-5	ATSKVAGGGRETQY
TRBV7-9	TRBJ1-1	ASSLWATEAF
TRBV11-2	TRBJ1-1	ASREQLNTEAF
TRBV7-8	TRBJ2-7	ASSLSRGEQY
TRBV7-2	TRBJ2-7	ASRDRPSSYEQY
TRBV10-3	TRBJ1-5	AISDGVGVQPQH
TRBV28	TRBJ2-7	ASSKHTPGTGAPEQY
TRBV11-2	TRBJ2-3	ASSLFTTSASTDTQY
TRBV28	TRBJ2-1	ASSPSWEGLKNEQF
TRBV28	TRBJ2-5	ASSQQVEQETQY
TRBV15	TRBJ2-5	ATSRDRETQY
TRBV2	TRBJ2-3	ASREQGASGMGTQY